The source of this T cell receptor (beta chain) is a study of graft-versus-host responses after intestinal transplantation. As for the study in general: Those transplanted obtained multivisceral, liver-intestinal, or isolated intestinal grafts.

The CDR3 length is 14 residues. The germline V gene has CDR1 LNHDA and CDR2 SQIVND (reference sequence). V shed 2 bases and J shed 1 base, with 7 bases lying between them. Regarding the study as a whole: Ileal or blood samples showed some GvH clones first, and such clones were also found in recipient marrow.

Assay used: immunoSEQ multiplex PCR; TCRdb lists only in-frame clones, some missing. The data show over 70,000 clones, 90% to 95% seen once. On this clone: The target antigen is unknown.

The sequence was collected from a human donor who received an intestinal transplant. The chain recombines TRBV19 with TRBJ2-3; possible D gene TRBD1, 6 bases. This specimen consisted of unstimulated CD8+ T cells sorted from spleen or lymph node cells, obtained before intestinal transplant. The chain's CDR3 is CASSIQGRTDTQYF. CDR3 nucleotides: TGTGCCAGTAGTATACAGGGGCGCACAGATACGCAGTATTTT.